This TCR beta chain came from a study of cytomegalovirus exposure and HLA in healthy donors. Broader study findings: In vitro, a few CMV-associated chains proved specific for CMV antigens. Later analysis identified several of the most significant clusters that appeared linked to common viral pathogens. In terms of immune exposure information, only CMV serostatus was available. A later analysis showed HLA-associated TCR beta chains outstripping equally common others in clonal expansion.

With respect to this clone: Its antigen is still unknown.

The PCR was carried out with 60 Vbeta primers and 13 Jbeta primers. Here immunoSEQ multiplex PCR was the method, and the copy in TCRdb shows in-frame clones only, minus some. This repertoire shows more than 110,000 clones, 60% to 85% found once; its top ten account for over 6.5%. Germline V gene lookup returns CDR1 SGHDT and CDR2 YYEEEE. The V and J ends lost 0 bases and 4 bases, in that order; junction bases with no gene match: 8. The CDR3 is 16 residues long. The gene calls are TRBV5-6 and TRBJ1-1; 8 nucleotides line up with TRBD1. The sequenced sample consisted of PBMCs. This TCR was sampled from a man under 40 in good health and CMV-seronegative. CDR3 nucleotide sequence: TGTGCCAGCAGCTTGGATGGGGCAGGGGGCGGCACTGAAGCTTTCTTT. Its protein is CASSLDGAGGGTEAFF.